Here is one T cell receptor (beta chain) with its context. What it binds is unknown. Germline V gene sequence: CDR1 SGHDN, CDR2 FVKESK. The CDR3 spans 13 residues. Trimming stripped 1 base from V and 7 bases from J, with 10 bases between. The sample belongs to a study of radiation and T cells in renal cell carcinoma. Study-level background: Nephrectomy followed 15 Gy stereotactic body radiation by 4 weeks.

The time point: baseline pretreatment blood. The sample's treatment: 15 Gy SBRT to primary tumor, nephrectomy 4 weeks later. Serial blood draws occurred at baseline and 2 and 4 weeks post-SBRT. The tumor was a clear cell renal cell carcinoma. TCRdb's table, derived via immunoSEQ multiplex PCR, lists solely in-frame clones and lacks some. The sample includes roughly 150,000 clones, around 89% of them seen just once. Study outcomes and limitations: Without pretreatment biopsies, baseline tumor clonotype presence was undetermined.

The chain is built from TRBV14 and TRBJ2-5; no firm D call. This clonotype was sampled from a woman in her 70s with renal cell carcinoma. The starting material was blood, obtained from a patient whose treatment included radiotherapy and nephrectomy. The CDR3 here is CASSQALMVTQYF. In nucleotides, the CDR3 is TGTGCCAGCAGCCAAGCTCTAATGGTGACCCAGTACTTC.